This T cell receptor (beta chain) is from a study of blood T cell repertoires in COVID-19. Overall study: In each case, the material was cDNA or gDNA derived from T cells, B-cell-depleted T cells, or PBMCs.

CDR1 SGHNT and CDR2 YYREEE come from the germline V gene (reference sequence). This CDR3 contains 15 residues. Germline trimming cut 2 bases from V and 5 bases from J; bases unmatched to any gene: 6. The method was immunoSEQ multiplex PCR; TCRdb's version includes in-frame clones alone and lacks a portion of them. The sample carries roughly 200,000 clones, 70% to 90% recorded once. V and J are TRBV5-4 and TRBJ2-5; 10 bases agree with TRBD2. The clonotype was recovered from a man in his fifties or sixties with COVID-19, enrolled during active disease. Source material: peripheral blood. CDR3 residues: CASSFGTSDRETQYF. The CDR3 bases are TGTGCCAGCAGCTTCGGGACTAGCGATAGGGAGACCCAGTACTTC.